This T cell receptor beta chain was found in a study of T cell responses to AZD1222 COVID-19 vaccine. General study points: Seropositivity was recorded at baseline in only a handful of AZD1222 recipients. After the peak T cell response, and only then, were repertoires sampled. Donors, mostly white British, included more females; clonal diversity was possibly underestimated. A rise in Spike-specific TCR breadth and depth followed two AZD1222 doses.

With V trimmed by 10 bases and J by 1 base, 6 bases remained unmatched. The germline V gene has CDR1 MNHEY and CDR2 SVGAGI. The CDR3 runs to 14 residues. As for this clone: The antigen is undetermined.

Assay: immunoSEQ multiplex PCR; the TCRdb copy retains only in-frame clones and omits some. Of 150,000 to 200,000 clones listed, almost 95% are singletons. Source: peripheral blood, taken on day 0 of AZD1222 vaccination. The source of this sequence is an adult in good health. This sequence joins TRBV6-5 and TRBJ1-1, with 10 bases identical to TRBD1. The CDR3, as DNA: TGTGCCACCCGGGACAGGGGCTGGAACACTGAAGCTTTCTTT. Its translation is CATRDRGWNTEAFF.